Given below is one T cell receptor (beta chain) in context. Antigen: not known. This specimen belongs to a study of cytomegalovirus exposure and HLA in healthy donors. Study-wide findings and caveats: Beyond CMV serostatus, there was no information to go on about immune exposure. When a later analysis compared HLA-associated TCR beta chains with equally common others, the HLA-associated chains turned out to be more clonally expanded and to have lower generation probabilities.

Both 60 Vbeta primers and 13 Jbeta primers went into the PCR. TCRdb's copy holds only in-frame clones and misses some; the assay was immunoSEQ multiplex PCR. The repertoire holds about 120,000 clones, with about 70% as singletons. This sequence originates from a woman aged 30 to 39 in good health and CMV-seronegative. What was sequenced was PBMCs.

In nucleotides, the CDR3 is TGTGCCTGGAGTTCACGGACAGGGAATGAAAAACTGTTTTTT. This codes for CAWSSRTGNEKLFF. The chain employs TRBV30 and TRBJ1-4, with 8 bases fitting TRBD1. CDR3 size: 14 residues. V trimming: 2 bases; J trimming: 5 bases; junction bases outside the gene matches: 4. The germline CDR1 and CDR2 sequences are GTSNPN and SVGIG (reference sequence). Full variable domain (outside the CDR3, taken from reference TRBV30 and TRBJ1-4): SQTIHQWPATLVQPVGSPLSLECTVEGTSNPNLYWYRQAAGRGLQLLFYSVGIGQISSEVPQNLSASRPQDRQFILSSKKLLLSDSGFYLCAWSSRTGNEKLFFGSGTQLSVL.